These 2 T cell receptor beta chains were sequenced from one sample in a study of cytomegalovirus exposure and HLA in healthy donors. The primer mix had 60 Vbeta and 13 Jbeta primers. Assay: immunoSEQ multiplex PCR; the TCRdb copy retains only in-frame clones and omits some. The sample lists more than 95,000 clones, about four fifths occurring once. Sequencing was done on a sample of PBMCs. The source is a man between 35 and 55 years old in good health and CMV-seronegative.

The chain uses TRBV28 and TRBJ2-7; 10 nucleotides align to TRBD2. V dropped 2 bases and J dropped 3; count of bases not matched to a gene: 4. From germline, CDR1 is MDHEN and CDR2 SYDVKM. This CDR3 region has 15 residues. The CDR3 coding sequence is TGTGCCAGCAGTTTAGGGCTAGCGGGGGACTACGAGCAGTACTTC. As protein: CASSLGLAGDYEQYF.

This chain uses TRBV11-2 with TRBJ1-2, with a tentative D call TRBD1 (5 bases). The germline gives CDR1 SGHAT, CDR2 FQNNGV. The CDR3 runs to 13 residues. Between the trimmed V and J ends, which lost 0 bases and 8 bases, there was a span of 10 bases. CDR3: CASSLEGGRGYTF. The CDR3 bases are TGTGCCAGCAGCTTAGAGGGGGGACGCGGCTACACCTTC.